This T cell receptor beta chain emerged from a study of T cell repertoires in aging, cancer and after chemotherapy. Study-wide background: Some 8.1 million TCR reads were in the whole dataset.

Amplification of TCR beta used genomic DNA extracted from peripheral blood. By sample fraction, this clonotype is medium-sized. Its antigen is currently unknown. Rearranged V-D-J TRB sequences were amplified with a mixed TRB-A/B primer pool. TCRdb re-analysed the multiplex PCR reads in MiXCR, keeping a single row per CDR3 protein. The sample yields some 470 distinct CDR3 sequences, 22% seen once. Notes on the study in general: Compared with age-matched healthy donors, untreated hematological or solid cancer patients showed higher blood TCR clonality.

The receptor was isolated from a human donor with a blood cancer. The donor label of this sample is uncertain. Sequencing was carried out using blood.

The CDR3 sequence is CASRPTGENYGYTF. CDR3 sequence (DNA): TGTGCCAGCAGACCGACAGGAGAAAACTATGGCTACACCTTC. The chain employs TRBV5-6 and TRBJ1-2; D is perhaps TRBD1 (6 bases). The CDR3 extends over 14 amino acids. V shed 5 bases and J shed 2 bases, with 13 bases lying between them. Germline CDR1 SGHDT, CDR2 YYEEEE.